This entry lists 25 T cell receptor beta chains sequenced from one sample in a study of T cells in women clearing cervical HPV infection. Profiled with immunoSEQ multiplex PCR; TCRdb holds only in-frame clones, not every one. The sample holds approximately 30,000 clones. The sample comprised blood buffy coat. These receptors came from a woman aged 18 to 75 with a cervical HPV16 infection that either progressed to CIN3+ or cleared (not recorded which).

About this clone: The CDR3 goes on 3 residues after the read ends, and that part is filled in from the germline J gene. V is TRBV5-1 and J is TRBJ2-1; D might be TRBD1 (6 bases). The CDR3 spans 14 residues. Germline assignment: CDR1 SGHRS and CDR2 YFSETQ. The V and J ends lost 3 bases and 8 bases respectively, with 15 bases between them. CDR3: CASSSQGELDEQFF. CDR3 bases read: TGCGCCAGCAGCTCACAGGGCGAATTGGATGAG.

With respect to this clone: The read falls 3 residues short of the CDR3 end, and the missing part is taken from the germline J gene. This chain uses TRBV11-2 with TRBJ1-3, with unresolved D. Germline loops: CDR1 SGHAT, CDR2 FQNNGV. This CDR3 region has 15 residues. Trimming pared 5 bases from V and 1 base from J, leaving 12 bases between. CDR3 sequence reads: CASSPRLASGNTIYF. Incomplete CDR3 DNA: TGTGCCAGCAGCCCCAGGCTGGCGTCTGGAAACACC.

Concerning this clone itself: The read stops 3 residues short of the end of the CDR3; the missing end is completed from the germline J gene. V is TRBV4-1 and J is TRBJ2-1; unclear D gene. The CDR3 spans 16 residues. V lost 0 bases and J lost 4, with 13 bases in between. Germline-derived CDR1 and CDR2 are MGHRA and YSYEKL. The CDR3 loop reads CASSQEAFPRYNEQFF. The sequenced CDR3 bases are TGCGCCAGCAGCCAAGAAGCATTTCCTAGGTACAATGAG.

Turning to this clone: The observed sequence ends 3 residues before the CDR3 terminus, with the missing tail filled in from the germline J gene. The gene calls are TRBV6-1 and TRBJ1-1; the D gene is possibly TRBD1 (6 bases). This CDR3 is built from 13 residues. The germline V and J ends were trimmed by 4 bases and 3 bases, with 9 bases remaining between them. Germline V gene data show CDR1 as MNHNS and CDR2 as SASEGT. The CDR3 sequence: CASSVRQDTEAFF. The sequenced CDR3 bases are TGTGCCAGCAGTGTGCGACAGGACACTGAA.

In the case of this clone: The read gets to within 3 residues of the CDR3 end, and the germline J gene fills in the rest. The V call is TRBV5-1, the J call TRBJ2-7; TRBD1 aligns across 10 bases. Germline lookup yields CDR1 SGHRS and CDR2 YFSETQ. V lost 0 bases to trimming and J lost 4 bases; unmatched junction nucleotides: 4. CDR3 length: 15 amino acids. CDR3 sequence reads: CASSLGTGGWYEQYF. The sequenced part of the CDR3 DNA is TGCGCCAGCAGCTTGGGGACAGGGGGTTGGTACGAG.

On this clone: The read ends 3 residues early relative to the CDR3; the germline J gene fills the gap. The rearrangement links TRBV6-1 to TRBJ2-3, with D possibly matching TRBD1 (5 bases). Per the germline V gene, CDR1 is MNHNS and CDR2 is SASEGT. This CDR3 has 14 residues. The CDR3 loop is CASSDAGQVETQYF. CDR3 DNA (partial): TGTGCCAGCAGTGACGCAGGGCAGGTGGAGACG.

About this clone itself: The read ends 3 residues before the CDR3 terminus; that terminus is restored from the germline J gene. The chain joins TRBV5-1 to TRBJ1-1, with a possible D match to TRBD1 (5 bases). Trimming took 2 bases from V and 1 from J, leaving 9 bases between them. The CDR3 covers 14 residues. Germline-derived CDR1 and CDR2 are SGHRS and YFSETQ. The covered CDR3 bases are TGCGCCAGCAGCTTAACCACAGGGAACACTGAA. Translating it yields CASSLTTGNTE. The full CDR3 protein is CASSLTTGNTEAFF.

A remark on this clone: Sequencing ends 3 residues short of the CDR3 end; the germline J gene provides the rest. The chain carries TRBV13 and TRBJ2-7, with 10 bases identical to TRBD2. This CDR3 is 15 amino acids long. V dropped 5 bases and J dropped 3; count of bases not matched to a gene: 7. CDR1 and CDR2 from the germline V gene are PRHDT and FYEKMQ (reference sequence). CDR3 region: CASSPRTSGNYEQYF. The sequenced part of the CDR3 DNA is TGTGCCAGCAGCCCTAGAACTAGCGGGAACTACGAG.

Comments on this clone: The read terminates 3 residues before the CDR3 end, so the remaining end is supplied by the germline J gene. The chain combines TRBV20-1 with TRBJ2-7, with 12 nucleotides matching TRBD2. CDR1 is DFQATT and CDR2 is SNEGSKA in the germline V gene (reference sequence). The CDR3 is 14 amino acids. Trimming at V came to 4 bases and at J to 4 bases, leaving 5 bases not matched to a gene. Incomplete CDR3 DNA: TGCAGTGCTACGACTAGCGGGAGTAGGTACGAG. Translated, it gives CSATTSGSRYE. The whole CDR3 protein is CSATTSGSRYEQYF.

The covered CDR3 bases are TGTGCCAGCACCGACGGGGTCTTTGATAGCAATCAGCCC. This translates into CASTDGVFDSNQP. The whole CDR3 protein reads CASTDGVFDSNQPQHF. V usage is TRBV6-2 or TRBV6-3 and J usage is TRBJ1-5; D is ambiguous. The CDR3 end falls 3 residues outside the read, so it is completed with the germline J gene. CDR3 size: 16 residues. Germline CDR1 MNHEY, CDR2 SVGEGT. V shed 7 bases and J shed 0 bases, with 16 bases lying between them.

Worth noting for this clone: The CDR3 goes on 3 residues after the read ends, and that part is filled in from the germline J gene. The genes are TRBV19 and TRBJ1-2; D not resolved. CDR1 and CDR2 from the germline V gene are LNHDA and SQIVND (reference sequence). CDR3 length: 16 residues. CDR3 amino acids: CASSIRLAGVSDTYTF. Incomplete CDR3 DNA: TGTGCCAGTAGTATAAGACTAGCGGGAGTATCGGATACC.

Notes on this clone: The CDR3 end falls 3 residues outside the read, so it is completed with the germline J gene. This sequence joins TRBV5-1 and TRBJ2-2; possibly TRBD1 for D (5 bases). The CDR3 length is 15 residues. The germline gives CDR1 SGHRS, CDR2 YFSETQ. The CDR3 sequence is CASSFDHGADEKLFF. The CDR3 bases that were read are TGCGCCAGCAGCTTTGATCATGGGGCGGATGAAAAG.

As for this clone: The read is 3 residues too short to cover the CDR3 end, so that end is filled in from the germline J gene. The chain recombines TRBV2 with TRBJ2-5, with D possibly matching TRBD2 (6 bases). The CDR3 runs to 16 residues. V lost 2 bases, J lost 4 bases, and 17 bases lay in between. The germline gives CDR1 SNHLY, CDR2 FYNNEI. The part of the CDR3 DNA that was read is TGTGCCAGCAGTGAATCCCTGGGGGGAGCCCGAGAGACC. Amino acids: CASSESLGGARET. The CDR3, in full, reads CASSESLGGARETQYF.

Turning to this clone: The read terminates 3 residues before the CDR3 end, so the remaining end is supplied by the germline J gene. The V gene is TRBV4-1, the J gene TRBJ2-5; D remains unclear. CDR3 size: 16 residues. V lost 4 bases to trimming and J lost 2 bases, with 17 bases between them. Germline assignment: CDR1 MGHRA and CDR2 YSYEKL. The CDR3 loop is CASSRVRAYTQETQYF. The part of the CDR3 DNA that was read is TGCGCCAGCAGCCGGGTAAGAGCGTATACTCAAGAGACC.

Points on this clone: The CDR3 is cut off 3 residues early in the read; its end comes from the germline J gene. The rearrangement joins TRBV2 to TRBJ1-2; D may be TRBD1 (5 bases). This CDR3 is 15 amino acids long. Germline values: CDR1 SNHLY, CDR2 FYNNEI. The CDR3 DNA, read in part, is TGTGCCAGCAGTGATCGGATTAGCGGACAAGAGAGC. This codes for CASSDRISGQES. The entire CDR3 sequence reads CASSDRISGQESYTF.

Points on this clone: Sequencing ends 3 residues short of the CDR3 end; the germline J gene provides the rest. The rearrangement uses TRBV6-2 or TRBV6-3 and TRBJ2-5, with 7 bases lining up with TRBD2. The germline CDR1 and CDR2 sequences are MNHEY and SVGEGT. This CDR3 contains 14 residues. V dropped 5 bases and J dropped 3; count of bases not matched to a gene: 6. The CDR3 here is CASSSGITKETQYF. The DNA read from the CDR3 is TGTGCCAGCAGTAGCGGGATCACAAAAGAGACC.

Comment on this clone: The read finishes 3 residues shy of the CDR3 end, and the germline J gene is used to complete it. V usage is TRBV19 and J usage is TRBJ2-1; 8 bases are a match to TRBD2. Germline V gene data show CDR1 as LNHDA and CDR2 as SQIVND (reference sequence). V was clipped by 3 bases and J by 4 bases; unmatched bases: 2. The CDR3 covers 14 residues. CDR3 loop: CASSISGTYNEQFF. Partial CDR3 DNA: TGTGCCAGTAGTATTAGCGGGACATACAATGAG.

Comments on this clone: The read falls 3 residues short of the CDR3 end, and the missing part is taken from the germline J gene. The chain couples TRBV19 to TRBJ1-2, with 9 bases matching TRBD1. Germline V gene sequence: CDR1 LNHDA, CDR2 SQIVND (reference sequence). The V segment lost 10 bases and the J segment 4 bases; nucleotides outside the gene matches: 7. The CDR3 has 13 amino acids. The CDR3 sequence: CATEDRGSYGYTF. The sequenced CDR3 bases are TGTGCCACCGAGGACAGGGGATCCTATGGC.

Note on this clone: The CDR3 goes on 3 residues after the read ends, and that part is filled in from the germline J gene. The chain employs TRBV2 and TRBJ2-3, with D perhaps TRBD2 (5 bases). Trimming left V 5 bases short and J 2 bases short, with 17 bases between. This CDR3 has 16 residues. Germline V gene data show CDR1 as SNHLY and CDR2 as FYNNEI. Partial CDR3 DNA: TGTGCCAGCAGTACGGACTCCCCAATGCTCACAGATACG. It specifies CASSTDSPMLTDT. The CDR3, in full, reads CASSTDSPMLTDTQYF.

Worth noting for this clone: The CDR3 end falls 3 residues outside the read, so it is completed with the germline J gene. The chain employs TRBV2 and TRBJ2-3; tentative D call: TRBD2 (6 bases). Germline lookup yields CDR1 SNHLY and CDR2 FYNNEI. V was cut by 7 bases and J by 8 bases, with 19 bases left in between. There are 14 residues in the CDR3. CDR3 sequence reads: CASTFGDSRVTQYF. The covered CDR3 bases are TGTGCCAGCACTTTTGGGGACTCGAGGGTTACG.

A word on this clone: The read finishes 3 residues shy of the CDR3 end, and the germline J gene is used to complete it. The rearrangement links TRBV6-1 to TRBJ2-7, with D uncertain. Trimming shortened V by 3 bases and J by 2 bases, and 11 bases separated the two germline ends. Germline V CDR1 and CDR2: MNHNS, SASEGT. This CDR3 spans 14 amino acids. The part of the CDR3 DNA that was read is TGTGCCAGCAGTGACAGTTCTCAGACCTACGAG. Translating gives CASSDSSQTYE. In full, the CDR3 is CASSDSSQTYEQYF.

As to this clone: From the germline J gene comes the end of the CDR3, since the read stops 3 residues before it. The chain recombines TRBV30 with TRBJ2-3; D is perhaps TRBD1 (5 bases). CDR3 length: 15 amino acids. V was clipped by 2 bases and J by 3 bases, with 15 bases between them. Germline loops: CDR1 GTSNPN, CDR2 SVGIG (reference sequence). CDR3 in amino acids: CAWSPEQGNTDTQYF. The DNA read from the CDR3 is TGTGCCTGGAGTCCGGAGCAGGGAAATACAGATACG.

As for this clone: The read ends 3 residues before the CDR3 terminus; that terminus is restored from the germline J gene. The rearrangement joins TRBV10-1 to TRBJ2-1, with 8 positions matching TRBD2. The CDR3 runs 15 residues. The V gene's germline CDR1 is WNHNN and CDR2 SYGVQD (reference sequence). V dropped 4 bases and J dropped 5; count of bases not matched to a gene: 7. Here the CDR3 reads CASSARRGVNNEQFF. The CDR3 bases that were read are TGCGCCAGCAGTGCTCGGCGGGGGGTAAACAATGAG.

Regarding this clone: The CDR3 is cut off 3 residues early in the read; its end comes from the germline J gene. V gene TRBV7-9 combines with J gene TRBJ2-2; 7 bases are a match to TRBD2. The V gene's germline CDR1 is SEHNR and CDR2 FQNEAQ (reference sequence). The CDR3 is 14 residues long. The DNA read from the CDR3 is TGTGCCAGCAGCTTAGACGGGGAGGGTGAAAAG. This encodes CASSLDGEGEK. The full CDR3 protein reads CASSLDGEGEKLFF.

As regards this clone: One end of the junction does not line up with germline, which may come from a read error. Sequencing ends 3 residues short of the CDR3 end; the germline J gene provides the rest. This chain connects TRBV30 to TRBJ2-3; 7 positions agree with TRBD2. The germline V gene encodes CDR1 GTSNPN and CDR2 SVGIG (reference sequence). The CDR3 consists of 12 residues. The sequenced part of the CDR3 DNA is TGTACCTGGAACCCGGGGGGAGATACG. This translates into CTWNPGGDT. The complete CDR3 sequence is CTWNPGGDTQYF.